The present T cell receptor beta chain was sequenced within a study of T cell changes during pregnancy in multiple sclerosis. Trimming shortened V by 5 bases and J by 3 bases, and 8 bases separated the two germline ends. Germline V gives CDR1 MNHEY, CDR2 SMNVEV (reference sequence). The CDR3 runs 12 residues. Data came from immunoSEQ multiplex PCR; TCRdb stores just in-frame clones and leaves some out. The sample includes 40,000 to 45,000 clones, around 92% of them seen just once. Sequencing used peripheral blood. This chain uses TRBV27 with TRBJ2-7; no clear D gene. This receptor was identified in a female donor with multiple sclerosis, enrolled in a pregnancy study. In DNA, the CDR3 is TGTGCCAGCAGTCGTAGAGTCTACGAGCAGTACTTC. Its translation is CASSRRVYEQYF.